The entry that follows covers one T cell receptor beta chain sequence. Its antigen is not identified. Per germline, CDR1 SGHAT and CDR2 FQNNGV. The CDR3 has 15 amino acids. With 5 bases removed from V and 4 bases from J, the gap between germline ends came to 18 bases. The record originates from a study of cytomegalovirus exposure and HLA in healthy donors. Study overall: The roughly 120 validation repertoires, a later analysis reported, used the same platform as the 666 repertoires from the first cohort.

General study points: In vitro confirmation showed three CMV-associated chains to be CMV antigen specific. The authors listed some 160 TCR beta chains as cytomegalovirus-associated. The classifier, whose performance was assessed in both the original and validation cohorts, reportedly diagnosed cytomegalovirus status with high specificity and sensitivity.

Generated by immunoSEQ multiplex PCR, the TCRdb table keeps only in-frame clones and is missing some. Here the sample spans 130,000 to 150,000 clones, almost 85% being singletons. This TCR was sampled from a woman between 25 and 40 years old in good health and CMV-seronegative. This chain uses TRBV11-2 with TRBJ2-7, with D possibly matching TRBD2 (5 bases). Sequenced: PBMCs. CDR3 bases: TGTGCCAGCAGCCTAGGACTGGTCTTTGGATACGAGCAGTACTTC. Translated: CASSLGLVFGYEQYF.